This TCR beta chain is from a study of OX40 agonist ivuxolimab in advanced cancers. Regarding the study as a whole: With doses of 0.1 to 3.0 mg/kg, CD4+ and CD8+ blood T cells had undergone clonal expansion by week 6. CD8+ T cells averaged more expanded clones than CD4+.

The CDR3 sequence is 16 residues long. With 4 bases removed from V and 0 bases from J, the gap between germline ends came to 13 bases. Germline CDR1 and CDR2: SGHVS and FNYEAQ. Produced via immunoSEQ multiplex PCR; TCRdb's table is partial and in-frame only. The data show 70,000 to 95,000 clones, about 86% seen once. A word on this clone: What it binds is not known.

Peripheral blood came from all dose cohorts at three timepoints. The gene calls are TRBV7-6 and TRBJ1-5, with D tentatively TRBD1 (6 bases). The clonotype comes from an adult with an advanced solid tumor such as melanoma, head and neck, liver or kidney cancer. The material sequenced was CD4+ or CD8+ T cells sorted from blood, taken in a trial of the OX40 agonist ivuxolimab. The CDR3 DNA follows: TGTGCCAGCAGCTCATCCGGACAGTATAGCAATCAGCCCCAGCATTTT. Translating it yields CASSSSGQYSNQPQHF.